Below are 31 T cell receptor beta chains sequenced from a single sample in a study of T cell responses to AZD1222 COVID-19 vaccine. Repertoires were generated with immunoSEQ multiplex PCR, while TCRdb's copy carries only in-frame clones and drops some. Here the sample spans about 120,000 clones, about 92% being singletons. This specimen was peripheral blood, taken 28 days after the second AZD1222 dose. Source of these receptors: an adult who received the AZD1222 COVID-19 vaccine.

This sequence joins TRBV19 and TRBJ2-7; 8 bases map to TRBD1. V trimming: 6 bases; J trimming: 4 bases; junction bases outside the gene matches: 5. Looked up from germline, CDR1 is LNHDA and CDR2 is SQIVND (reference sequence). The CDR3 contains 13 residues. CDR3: CASSSDRVYEQYF. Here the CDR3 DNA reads TGTGCCAGTAGCTCGGACAGGGTATACGAGCAGTACTTC.

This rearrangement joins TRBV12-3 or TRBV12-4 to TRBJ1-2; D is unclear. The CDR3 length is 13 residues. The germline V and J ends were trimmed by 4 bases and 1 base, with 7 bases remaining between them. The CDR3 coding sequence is TGTGCCAGCAGTTGGGCGGGTAACTATGGCTACACCTTC. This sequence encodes CASSWAGNYGYTF.

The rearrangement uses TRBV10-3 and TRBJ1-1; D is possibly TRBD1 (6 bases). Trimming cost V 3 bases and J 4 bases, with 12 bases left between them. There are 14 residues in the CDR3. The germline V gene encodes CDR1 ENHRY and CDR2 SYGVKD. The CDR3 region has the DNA TGTGCCATCAGTGAAACTAGGGGGGGCACTGAAGCTTTCTTT. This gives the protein CAISETRGGTEAFF.

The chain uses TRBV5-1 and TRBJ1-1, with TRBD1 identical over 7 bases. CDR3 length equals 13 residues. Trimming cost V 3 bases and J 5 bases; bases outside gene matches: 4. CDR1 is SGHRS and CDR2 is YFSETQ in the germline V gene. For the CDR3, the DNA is TGCGCCAGCAGCTGGACAGGTGTTACTGAAGCTTTCTTT. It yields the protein CASSWTGVTEAFF.

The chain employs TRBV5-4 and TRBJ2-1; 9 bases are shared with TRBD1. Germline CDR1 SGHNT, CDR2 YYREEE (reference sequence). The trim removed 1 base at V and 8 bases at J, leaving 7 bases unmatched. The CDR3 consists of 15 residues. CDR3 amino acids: CASSLKQGAGDEQFF. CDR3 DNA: TGTGCCAGCAGCTTGAAACAGGGGGCTGGTGATGAGCAGTTCTTC.

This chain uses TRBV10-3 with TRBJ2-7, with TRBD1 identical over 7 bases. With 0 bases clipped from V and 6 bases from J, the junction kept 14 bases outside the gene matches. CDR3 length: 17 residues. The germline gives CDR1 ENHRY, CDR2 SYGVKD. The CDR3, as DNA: TGTGCCATCAGTGAGTCTTCTCTAGGACAGGCGAAATCCGAGCAGTACTTC. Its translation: CAISESSLGQAKSEQYF.

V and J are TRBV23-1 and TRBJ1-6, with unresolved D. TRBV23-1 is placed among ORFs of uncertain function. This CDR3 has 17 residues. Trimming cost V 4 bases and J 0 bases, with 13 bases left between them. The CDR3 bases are TGCGCCAGCAGTCGCGGGAGGCCCAGCTCCTATAATTCACCCCTCCACTTT. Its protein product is CASSRGRPSSYNSPLHF.

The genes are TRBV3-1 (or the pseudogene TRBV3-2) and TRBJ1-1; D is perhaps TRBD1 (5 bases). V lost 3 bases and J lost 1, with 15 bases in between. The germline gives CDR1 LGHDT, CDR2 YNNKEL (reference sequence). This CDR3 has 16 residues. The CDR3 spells CASSHRRGRGNTEAFF. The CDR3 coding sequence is TGTGCCAGCAGCCATCGGAGGGGAAGGGGGAACACTGAAGCTTTCTTT.

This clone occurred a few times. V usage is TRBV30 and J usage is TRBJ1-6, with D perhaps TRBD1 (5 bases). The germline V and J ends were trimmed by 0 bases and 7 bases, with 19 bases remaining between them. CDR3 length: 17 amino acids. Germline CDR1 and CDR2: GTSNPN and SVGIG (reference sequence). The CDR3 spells CAWSVKGLRRYNSPLHF. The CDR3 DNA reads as TGTGCCTGGAGTGTCAAGGGGCTGCGGAGATACAATTCACCCCTCCACTTT.

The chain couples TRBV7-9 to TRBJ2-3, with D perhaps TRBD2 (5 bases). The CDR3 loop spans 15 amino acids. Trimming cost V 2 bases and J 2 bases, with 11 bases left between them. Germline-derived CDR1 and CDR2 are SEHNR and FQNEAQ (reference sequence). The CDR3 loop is CASSLQAASTDTQYF. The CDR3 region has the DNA TGTGCCAGCAGCTTACAAGCGGCCTCCACAGATACGCAGTATTTT.

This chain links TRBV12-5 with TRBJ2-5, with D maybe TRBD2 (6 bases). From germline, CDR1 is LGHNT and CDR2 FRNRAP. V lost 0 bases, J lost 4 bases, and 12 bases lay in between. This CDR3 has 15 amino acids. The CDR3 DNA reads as TGTGCTAGTGGTTTGGTACCGGGAGTGGGAGAGACCCAGTACTTC. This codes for CASGLVPGVGETQYF.

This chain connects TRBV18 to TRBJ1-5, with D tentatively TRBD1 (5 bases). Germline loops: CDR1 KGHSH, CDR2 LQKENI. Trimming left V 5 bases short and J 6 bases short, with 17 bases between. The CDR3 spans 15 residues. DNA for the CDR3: TGTGCCAGCTCATTCGGGGCCGCGGGGGGTCAGCCCCAGCATTTT. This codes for CASSFGAAGGQPQHF.

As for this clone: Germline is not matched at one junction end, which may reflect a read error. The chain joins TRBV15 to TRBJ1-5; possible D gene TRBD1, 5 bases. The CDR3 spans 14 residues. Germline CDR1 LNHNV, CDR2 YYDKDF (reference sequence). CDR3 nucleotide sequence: TGTGCCACCAGCAATGGGCAGGGCAACCAGCCCCAGCATTTT. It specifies CATSNGQGNQPQHF.

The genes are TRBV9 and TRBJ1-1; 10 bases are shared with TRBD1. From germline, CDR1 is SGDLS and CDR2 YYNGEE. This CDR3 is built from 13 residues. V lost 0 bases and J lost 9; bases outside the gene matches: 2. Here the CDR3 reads CASSVDDRGQAFF. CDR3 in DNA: TGTGCCAGCAGCGTAGATGACAGGGGGCAAGCTTTCTTT.

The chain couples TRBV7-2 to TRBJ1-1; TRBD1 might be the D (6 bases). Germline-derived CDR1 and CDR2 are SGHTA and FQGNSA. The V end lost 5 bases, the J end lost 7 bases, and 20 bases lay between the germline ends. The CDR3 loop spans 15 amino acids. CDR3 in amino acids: CASSPSVGGLNEAFF. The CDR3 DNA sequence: TGTGCCAGCAGCCCCTCTGTAGGGGGTTTGAATGAAGCTTTCTTT.

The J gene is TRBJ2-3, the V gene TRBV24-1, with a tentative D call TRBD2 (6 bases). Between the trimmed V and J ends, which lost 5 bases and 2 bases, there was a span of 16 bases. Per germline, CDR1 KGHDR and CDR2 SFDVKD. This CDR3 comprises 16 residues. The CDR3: CATSVGSSGYTDTQYF. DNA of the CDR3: TGTGCCACCAGTGTTGGGAGTAGCGGATACACAGATACGCAGTATTTT.

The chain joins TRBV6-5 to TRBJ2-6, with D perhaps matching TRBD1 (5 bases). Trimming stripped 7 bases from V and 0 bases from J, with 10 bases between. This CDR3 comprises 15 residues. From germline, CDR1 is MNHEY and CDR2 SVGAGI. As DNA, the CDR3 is TGTGCCAGCACCACAGGTCGCTCTGGGGCCAACGTCCTGACTTTC. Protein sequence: CASTTGRSGANVLTF.

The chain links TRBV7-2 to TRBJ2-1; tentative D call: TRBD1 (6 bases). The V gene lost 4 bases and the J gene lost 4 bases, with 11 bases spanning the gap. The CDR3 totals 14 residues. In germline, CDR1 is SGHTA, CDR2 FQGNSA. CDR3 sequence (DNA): TGTGCCAGCAGCTACCAACAGGGATACAATGAGCAGTTCTTC. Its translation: CASSYQQGYNEQFF.

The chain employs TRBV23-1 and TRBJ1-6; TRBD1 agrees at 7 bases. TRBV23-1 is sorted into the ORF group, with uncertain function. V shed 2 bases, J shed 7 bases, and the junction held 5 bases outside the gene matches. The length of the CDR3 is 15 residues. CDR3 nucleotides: TGCGCCAGCAGTCAAGGACAGGTCGAAAATTCACCCCTCCACTTT. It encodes CASSQGQVENSPLHF.

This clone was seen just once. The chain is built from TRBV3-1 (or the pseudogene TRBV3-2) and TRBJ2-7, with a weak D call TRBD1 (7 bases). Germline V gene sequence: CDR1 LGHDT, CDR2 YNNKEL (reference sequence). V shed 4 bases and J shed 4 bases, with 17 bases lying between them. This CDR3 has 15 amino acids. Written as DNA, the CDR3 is TGTGCCAGCAGCCGGAGGGACAGCGGTCTGTACGAGCAGTACTTC. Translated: CASSRRDSGLYEQYF.

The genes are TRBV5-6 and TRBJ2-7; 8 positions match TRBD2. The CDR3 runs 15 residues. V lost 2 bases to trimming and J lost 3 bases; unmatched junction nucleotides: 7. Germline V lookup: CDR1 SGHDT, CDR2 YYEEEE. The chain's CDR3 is CASSLPGLDLYEQYF. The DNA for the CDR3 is TGTGCCAGCAGCTTACCGGGACTAGACCTCTACGAGCAGTACTTC.

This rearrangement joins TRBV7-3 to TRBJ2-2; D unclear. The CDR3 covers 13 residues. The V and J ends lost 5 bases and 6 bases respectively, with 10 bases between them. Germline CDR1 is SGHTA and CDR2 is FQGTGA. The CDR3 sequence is CASSPLHPGELFF. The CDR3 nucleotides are TGTGCCAGCAGCCCCCTCCACCCCGGGGAGCTGTTTTTT.

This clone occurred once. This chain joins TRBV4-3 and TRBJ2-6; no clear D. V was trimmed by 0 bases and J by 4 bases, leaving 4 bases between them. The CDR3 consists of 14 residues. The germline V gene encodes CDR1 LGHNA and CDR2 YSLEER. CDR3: CASSQDGGANVLTF. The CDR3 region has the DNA TGCGCCAGCAGCCAAGATGGGGGGGCCAACGTCCTGACTTTC.

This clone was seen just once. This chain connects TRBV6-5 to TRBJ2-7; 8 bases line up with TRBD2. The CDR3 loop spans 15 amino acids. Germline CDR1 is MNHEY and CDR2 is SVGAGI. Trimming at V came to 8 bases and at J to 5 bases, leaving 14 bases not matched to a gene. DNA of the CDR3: TGTGCCAGCGGTATATCCGGGACTAGGCTAGACGAGCAGTACTTC. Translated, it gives CASGISGTRLDEQYF.

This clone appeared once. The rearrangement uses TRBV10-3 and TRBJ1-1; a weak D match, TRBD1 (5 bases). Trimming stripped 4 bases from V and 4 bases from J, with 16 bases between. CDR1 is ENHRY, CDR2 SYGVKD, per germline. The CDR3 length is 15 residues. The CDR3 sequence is CAISGTGTPGTEAFF. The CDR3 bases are TGTGCCATCAGTGGTACCGGGACCCCCGGCACTGAAGCTTTCTTT.

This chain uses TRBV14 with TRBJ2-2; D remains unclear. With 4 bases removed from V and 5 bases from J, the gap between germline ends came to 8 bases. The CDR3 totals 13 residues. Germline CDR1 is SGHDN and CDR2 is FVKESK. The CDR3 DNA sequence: TGTGCCAGCAGCCTTCTCTCGACCGGGGAGCTGTTTTTT. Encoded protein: CASSLLSTGELFF.

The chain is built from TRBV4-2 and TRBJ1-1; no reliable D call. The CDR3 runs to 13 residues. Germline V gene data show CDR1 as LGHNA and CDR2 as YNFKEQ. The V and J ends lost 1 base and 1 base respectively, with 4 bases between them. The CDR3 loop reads CASSQGSNTEAFF. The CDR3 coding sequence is TGTGCCAGCAGCCAAGGCTCGAACACTGAAGCTTTCTTT.

CDR3 in DNA: TGTGCCAGTAGTACCTCAGGGGCGAGGGGCACTGAAGCTTTCTTT. It yields the protein CASSTSGARGTEAFF. The rearrangement links TRBV19 to TRBJ1-1; possibly TRBD1 for D (6 bases). Germline assignment: CDR1 LNHDA and CDR2 SQIVND (reference sequence). CDR3 length: 15 residues. V lost 4 bases, J lost 4 bases, and 16 bases lay in between.

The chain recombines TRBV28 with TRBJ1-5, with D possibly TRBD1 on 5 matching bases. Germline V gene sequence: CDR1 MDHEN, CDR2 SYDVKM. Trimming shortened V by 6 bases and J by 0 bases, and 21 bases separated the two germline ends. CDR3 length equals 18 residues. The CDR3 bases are TGTGCCAGCAGACCCCTAAAAGGCTCAGGGTATAGCAATCAGCCCCAGCATTTT. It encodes CASRPLKGSGYSNQPQHF.

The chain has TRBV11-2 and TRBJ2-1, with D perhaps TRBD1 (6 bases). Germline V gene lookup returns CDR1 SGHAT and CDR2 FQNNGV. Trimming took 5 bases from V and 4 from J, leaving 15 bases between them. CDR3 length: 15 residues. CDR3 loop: CASSLGRGIYNEQFF. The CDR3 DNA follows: TGTGCCAGCAGCCTCGGAAGGGGGATATACAATGAGCAGTTCTTC.

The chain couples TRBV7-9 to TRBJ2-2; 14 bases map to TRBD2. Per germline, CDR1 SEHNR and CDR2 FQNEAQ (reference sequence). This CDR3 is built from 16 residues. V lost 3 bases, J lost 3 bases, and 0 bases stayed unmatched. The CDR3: CASSLGLAGDTGELFF. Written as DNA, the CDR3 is TGTGCCAGCAGCTTGGGACTAGCGGGGGACACCGGGGAGCTGTTTTTT.